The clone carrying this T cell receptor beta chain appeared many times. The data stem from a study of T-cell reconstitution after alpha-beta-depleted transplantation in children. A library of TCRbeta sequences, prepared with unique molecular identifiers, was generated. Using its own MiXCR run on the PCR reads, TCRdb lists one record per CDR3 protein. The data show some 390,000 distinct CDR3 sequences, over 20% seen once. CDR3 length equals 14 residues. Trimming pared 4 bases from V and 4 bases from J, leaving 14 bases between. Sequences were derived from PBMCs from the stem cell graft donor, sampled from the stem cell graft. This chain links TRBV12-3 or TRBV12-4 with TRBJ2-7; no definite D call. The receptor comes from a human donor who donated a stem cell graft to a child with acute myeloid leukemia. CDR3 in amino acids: CASSSRSLGYEQYF. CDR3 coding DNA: TGTGCCAGCAGTTCCCGTAGCTTGGGGTACGAGCAGTACTTC.